The 27 T cell receptor beta chains listed next were all sequenced from one sample in a study of CD8 T cell repertoires and HIV-1 epitope variants. Their antigens remain unidentified. Sequencing used immunoSEQ multiplex PCR; TCRdb keeps in-frame clones, though not all of them. Among fewer than 6,000 clones listed, around 65% were seen once. The sample was cultured CD8+ T cells derived from PBMCs. Source of these receptors: a male donor with HIV.

The chain uses TRBV7-9 and TRBJ2-7; 9 bases line up with TRBD1. V gave up 5 bases and J gave up 5 bases; unmatched junction bases: 7. This CDR3 is 14 amino acids long. CDR1 is SEHNR and CDR2 is FQNEAQ in the germline V gene (reference sequence). CDR3 residues: CASSPRDRVDEQYF. In DNA, the CDR3 is TGTGCCAGCAGCCCAAGGGACAGGGTGGACGAGCAGTACTTC.

The rearrangement uses TRBV19 and TRBJ1-5; 10 bases line up with TRBD1. CDR1 is LNHDA and CDR2 is SQIVND in the germline V gene (reference sequence). The CDR3 totals 15 residues. The trim removed 3 bases at V and 6 bases at J, leaving 5 bases unmatched. CDR3 residues: CASSIGTGVRQPQHF. In nucleotides, the CDR3 is TGTGCCAGTAGTATTGGGACAGGGGTACGTCAGCCCCAGCATTTT.

V is TRBV11-2 and J is TRBJ2-7; the D gene could be TRBD1 or TRBD2 (5 bases each). V shed 4 bases and J shed 3 bases, with 13 bases lying between them. This CDR3 is built from 14 residues. The germline CDR1 and CDR2 sequences are SGHAT and FQNNGV. The CDR3 spells CASSSFGAHYEQYF. CDR3 sequence (DNA): TGTGCCAGCAGCTCCTTCGGGGCCCACTACGAGCAGTACTTC.

This chain connects TRBV6-1 to TRBJ1-2; no definite D call. Trimming stripped 2 bases from V and 14 bases from J, with 15 bases between. The CDR3 has 12 residues. The germline V gene has CDR1 MNHNS and CDR2 SASEGT. CDR3 residues: CASSENGRAGTF. For the CDR3, the DNA is TGTGCCAGCAGTGAAAACGGGAGGGCCGGGACCTTC.

V and J are TRBV1 and TRBJ2-2; the table's D call of TRBD2 was not tested on the DNA. TRBV1 corresponds to a pseudogene. This CDR3 comprises 18 residues. CDR3 bases: TGCACCAGCAGCCAAGCTCCCCATGGACTAGCGGGGACCGGGGAGCTGTTTTTT. The encoded protein is CTSSQAPHGLAGTGELFF.

This rearrangement joins TRBV15 to TRBJ2-1; TRBD2 matches at 7 bases. Germline values: CDR1 LNHNV, CDR2 YYDKDF (reference sequence). The CDR3 is 16 amino acids. V gave up 5 bases and J gave up 3 bases; unmatched junction bases: 10. CDR3 coding DNA: TGTGCCACCAGCCCAGAGGCGGCTAGCGGCTACAATGAGCAGTTCTTC. Translation: CATSPEAASGYNEQFF.

The CDR3 protein is CASSPGQANSDTDTQYF. The CDR3, as DNA: TGTGCCAGCAGCCCTGGACAGGCCAATTCCGACACAGATACGCAGTATTTT. The J gene is TRBJ2-3, the V gene TRBV11-3; 7 nucleotides align to TRBD1. Germline CDR1 is SGHNT and CDR2 is YENEEA. Trimming removed 5 bases from V and 2 bases from J; junction bases left unmatched: 13. The length of the CDR3 is 17 residues.

This chain links TRBV29-1 with TRBJ2-1, with 9 nucleotides matching TRBD2. With V trimmed by 0 bases and J by 6 bases, 15 bases remained unmatched. Germline values: CDR1 SQVTM, CDR2 ANQGSEA. The CDR3 loop spans 18 amino acids. For the CDR3, the DNA is TGCAGCGTTGAAGATCTCACGGAGCGGGGGGAAGGCGGCAATGAGCAGTTCTTC. It translates to CSVEDLTERGEGGNEQFF.

This clone was detected only a few times. The gene calls are TRBV5-4 and TRBJ2-1, with 8 positions matching TRBD1. CDR1 is SGHNT, CDR2 YYREEE, per germline (reference sequence). Losses at the gene ends were 0 bases for V and 6 bases for J; bases not matched to a gene: 8. This CDR3 region has 16 residues. CDR3 in amino acids: CASSLVVGGTGNEQFF. CDR3 in DNA: TGTGCCAGCAGCTTGGTTGTTGGCGGGACAGGCAATGAGCAGTTCTTC.

The chain joins TRBV28 to TRBJ1-2, with D possibly being TRBD1 (5 bases). This CDR3 spans 15 amino acids. CDR1 and CDR2 from the germline V gene are MDHEN and SYDVKM. V lost 3 bases to trimming and J lost 5 bases, with 16 bases between them. The CDR3 region has the DNA TGTGCCAGCAGTTTCCCCAGGGACGGGAAGTATGGCTACACCTTC. As protein: CASSFPRDGKYGYTF.

The chain links TRBV7-3 to TRBJ2-7; 7 bases are shared with TRBD1. From germline, CDR1 is SGHTA and CDR2 FQGTGA. There are 14 residues in the CDR3. Losses at the gene ends were 3 bases for V and 7 bases for J; bases not matched to a gene: 9. The CDR3: CASSLGQYLREQYF. The CDR3 region has the DNA TGTGCCAGCAGCTTGGGACAGTACCTTCGTGAGCAGTACTTC.

The chain recombines TRBV11-1 with TRBJ2-5, with 8 bases aligning to TRBD2. Unmatched junction bases numbered 7, after V lost 5 bases and J lost 2 bases. The germline V gene encodes CDR1 SGHAT and CDR2 FQDESV (reference sequence). The CDR3 is made up of 15 amino acids. The CDR3 sequence is CASSPAPSGQETQYF. The CDR3 DNA sequence: TGTGCCAGCAGCCCCGCCCCTAGCGGGCAAGAGACCCAGTACTTC.

The rearrangement uses TRBV7-6 and TRBJ2-1; the D gene is possibly TRBD2 (5 bases). V dropped 0 bases and J dropped 0 bases, with 12 bases sitting between them. This CDR3 region has 17 residues. Germline V CDR1 and CDR2: SGHVS, FNYEAQ. The DNA of the CDR3 is TGTGCCAGCAGCTTAGCGCGGGTCGGGAACTCCTACAATGAGCAGTTCTTC. It codes for CASSLARVGNSYNEQFF.

The V call is TRBV6-4, the J call TRBJ1-1; possibly TRBD1 for D (6 bases). Deletions cut 4 bases from V and 9 bases from J, with 15 bases between. Germline lookup yields CDR1 MRHNA and CDR2 SNTAGT. CDR3 length: 13 residues. The CDR3 region is CASSVDQQGKAFF. The CDR3 DNA reads as TGTGCCAGCAGTGTCGATCAACAGGGAAAAGCTTTCTTT.

The chain uses TRBV27 and TRBJ2-1; 7 nucleotides line up with TRBD2. The J segment lost 5 bases and the V segment lost 0 bases, leaving 7 bases of the junction unmatched. There are 16 residues in the CDR3. Germline CDR1 is MNHEY and CDR2 is SMNVEV (reference sequence). CDR3 protein: CASSLSGGRAHNEQFF. For the CDR3, the DNA is TGTGCCAGCAGTTTATCGGGGGGGAGGGCCCACAATGAGCAGTTCTTC.

This chain links TRBV18 with TRBJ1-5; the D gene is possibly TRBD1 (6 bases). In germline, CDR1 is KGHSH, CDR2 LQKENI. V lost 3 bases, J lost 7 bases, and 13 bases lay in between. The CDR3 extends over 14 amino acids. CDR3 sequence: CASSPDSIGQPQHF. As DNA, the CDR3 is TGTGCCAGCTCACCGGACAGTATAGGCCAGCCCCAGCATTTT. Supplemented by reference TRBV18 and TRBJ1-5, the full variable domain reads NAGVMQNPRHLVRRRGQEARLRCSPMKGHSHVYWYRQLPEEGLKFMVYLQKENIIDESGMPKERFSAEFPKEGPSILRIQQVVRGDSAAYFCASSPDSIGQPQHFGDGTRLSIL.

In DNA form, the CDR3 reads TGTGCCAGCAGCCCAGTCGACGGCTCTAACTATGGCTACACCTTC. It is translated as CASSPVDGSNYGYTF. The rearrangement uses TRBV2 and TRBJ1-2; unclear D gene. Looked up from germline, CDR1 is SNHLY and CDR2 is FYNNEI. Trimming took off 6 bases at V and 0 bases at J, with 14 bases between the two ends. This CDR3 region has 15 residues. The entire variable domain, with the rest obtained from reference TRBV2 and TRBJ1-2, is as follows: EPEVTQTPSHQVTQMGQEVILRCVPISNHLYFYWYRQILGQKVEFLVSFYNNEISEKSEIFDDQFSVERPDGSNFTLKIRSTKLEDSAMYFCASSPVDGSNYGYTFGSGTRLTVV.

The gene calls are TRBV28 and TRBJ1-4, with TRBD1 identical over 7 bases. CDR1 and CDR2 from the germline V gene are MDHEN and SYDVKM. The V segment lost 4 bases and the J segment 3 bases; nucleotides outside the gene matches: 8. The length of the CDR3 is 16 residues. The CDR3 reads CASSSTDRAANEKLFF. The CDR3 DNA follows: TGTGCCAGCAGTTCAACCGACAGGGCTGCTAATGAAAAACTGTTTTTT.

V usage is TRBV7-6 and J usage is TRBJ1-1; no firm D call. Germline V lookup: CDR1 SGHVS, CDR2 FNYEAQ. The CDR3 is 11 residues long. With 4 bases removed from V and 3 bases from J, the gap between germline ends came to 3 bases. CDR3 nucleotides: TGTGCCAGCAGCTCCGACACTGAAGCTTTCTTT. As protein: CASSSDTEAFF.

The J gene is TRBJ2-7, the V gene TRBV11-2, with D uncertain. Germline CDR1 SGHAT, CDR2 FQNNGV. The CDR3 has 14 residues. V lost 4 bases and J 4 bases, leaving 14 bases between the germline ends. The CDR3 loop reads CASSWGSGMYEQYF. The CDR3 DNA reads as TGTGCCAGCAGCTGGGGATCAGGAATGTACGAGCAGTACTTC.

J is TRBJ1-2 and V is TRBV4-3; D remains ambiguous. V lost 4 bases to trimming and J lost 8 bases, with 17 bases between them. Per the germline V gene, CDR1 is LGHNA and CDR2 is YSLEER. The CDR3 consists of 14 residues. The CDR3 region is CASSLGLLGGGYTF. The DNA for the CDR3 is TGCGCCAGCAGCCTCGGACTCCTCGGTGGGGGCTACACCTTC.

CDR3 in DNA: TGTGCCAGCAGCTACCCAACGACGGGGACTTATGGCTACACCTTC. Amino acid sequence: CASSYPTTGTYGYTF. This chain joins TRBV7-9 and TRBJ1-2, with D tentatively TRBD1 (5 bases). The CDR3 contains 15 residues. V dropped 4 bases and J dropped 5 bases, with 17 bases sitting between them. CDR1 SEHNR and CDR2 FQNEAQ come from the germline V gene (reference sequence).

The chain joins TRBV9 to TRBJ1-6; no clear D. The germline V and J ends were trimmed by 0 bases and 0 bases, with 10 bases remaining between them. CDR1 SGDLS and CDR2 YYNGEE come from the germline V gene. The CDR3 has 17 amino acids. The CDR3 coding sequence is TGTGCCAGCAGCGTAGACACCCAGAGCTCCTATAATTCACCCCTCCACTTT. Encoded protein: CASSVDTQSSYNSPLHF.

Here the CDR3 DNA reads TGTGCCAGTAGTAGCTGGGACAGCCGTGAAGCTTTCTTT. It specifies CASSSWDSREAFF. The chain employs TRBV19 and TRBJ1-1, with TRBD1 identical over 7 bases. Losses at the gene ends were 4 bases for V and 7 bases for J; bases not matched to a gene: 6. The CDR3 covers 13 residues. Germline CDR1 and CDR2: LNHDA and SQIVND (reference sequence).

This sequence joins TRBV5-1 and TRBJ2-5, with D hard to call. This CDR3 contains 13 residues. V was shortened by 1 base and J by 5 bases, with 9 bases between the two germline ends. The germline gives CDR1 SGHRS, CDR2 YFSETQ. CDR3 sequence (DNA): TGCGCCAGCAGCTTGCTGCAGGAGGAGACCCAGTACTTC. Its translation: CASSLLQEETQYF.

This clone came up once. This chain connects TRBV27 to TRBJ1-3, with 10 bases lining up with TRBD1. V lost 8 bases, J lost 0 bases, and 10 bases stayed unmatched. Germline V gene data show CDR1 as MNHEY and CDR2 as SMNVEV (reference sequence). CDR3 length: 17 residues. The chain's CDR3 is CASGYWTGGNSGNTIYF. CDR3 sequence (DNA): TGTGCCAGCGGATACTGGACAGGGGGAAACTCTGGAAACACCATATATTTT.

This clone was observed a few times. The V and J genes are TRBV10-1 and TRBJ2-5; the match to TRBD1 covers 8 bases. With the DNA end fitting TRBJ2-7 better, the J assignment may be wrong. The CDR3 has 14 amino acids. Germline values: CDR1 WNHNN, CDR2 SYGVQD (reference sequence). CDR3 loop: CASSQGAGSYEQYF. As DNA, the CDR3 is TGCGCCAGCAGCCAGGGGGCGGGTTCCTACGAGCAGTACTTC.